This TCR beta chain was sequenced in a study of CD8 T cells in Susac syndrome. Reverse transcription of roughly 0.5 to 1 ug RNA used random hexamers. TCR beta CDR3 was amplified by immunoSEQ covering 54 Vbeta and 13 Jbeta. TCRdb re-called the immunoSEQ multiplex PCR reads through MiXCR, storing one row per CDR3 protein. This table has roughly 130,000 distinct CDR3 sequences, roughly 94% appearing once. General study results and limits: A relatively small number of individuals underwent TCR sequencing and HLA analysis.

To note about this clonotype: Antigen specificity is unknown.

This CDR3 has 16 residues. J was trimmed by 5 bases and V by 5 bases; bases with no gene match: 11. CDR1 is LGHDT, CDR2 YNNKEL, per germline (reference sequence). CD8+ and CD4+ T cells circulating in blood were sequenced for TCR beta. It was treatment-naive patients with stable or active relapsing-remitting disease who made up the multiple sclerosis controls. The sequence was collected from a human donor with multiple sclerosis. The sample taken for sequencing was CD4+ T cells from PBMCs. The J gene is TRBJ2-1, the V gene TRBV3-1; 8 nucleotides line up with TRBD2. The CDR3 here is CASSKPGSGGHNEQFF. CDR3 nucleotide sequence: TGTGCCAGCAGCAAACCCGGGAGCGGGGGCCACAATGAGCAGTTCTTC.